The 24 T cell receptor beta chains in this list originate from one sample, sequenced in a study of T cells in Graves' hyperthyroidism and ophthalmopathy. Amplification of TCR beta CDR3 regions used RNA as the template. The TCR CDR3 first-round RT-PCR relied on the HTBI primer set. One entry per CDR3 protein, called by TCRdb with MiXCR from the multiplex PCR reads. The repertoire holds approximately 560,000 distinct CDR3 sequences, with 46% as singletons. Sequencing used peripheral blood or thyroid tissue (not recorded which). The receptors here all came from a woman younger than 35 with Graves' hyperthyroidism.

This chain connects TRBV14 to TRBJ2-5, with 8 bases that match TRBD2. Germline trimming cut 2 bases from V and 2 bases from J; bases unmatched to any gene: 4. The germline CDR1 and CDR2 sequences are SGHDN and FVKESK. The CDR3 spans 15 residues. The CDR3 loop reads CASSQSGRSQETQYF. DNA for the CDR3: TGTGCCAGCAGCCAAAGCGGGAGATCGCAAGAGACCCAGTACTTC.

This chain links TRBV19 with TRBJ2-7, with TRBD2 identical over 11 bases. J was trimmed by 2 bases and V by 3 bases; bases with no gene match: 6. The CDR3 runs 16 residues. The germline V gene has CDR1 LNHDA and CDR2 SQIVND (reference sequence). CDR3 bases: TGTGCCAGTAGTATGGGACTAGCGGCTACCCCCTACGAGCAGTACTTC. Amino acid sequence: CASSMGLAATPYEQYF.

V and J are TRBV12-5 and TRBJ2-7; D gene uncertain. The CDR3 covers 12 residues. Germline CDR1 and CDR2: LGHNT and FRNRAP. V lost 4 bases and J lost 4, with 8 bases in between. The CDR3 DNA is TGTGCTAGTGGTTGGAACGAGTACGAGCAGTACTTC. Translated, it gives CASGWNEYEQYF.

V and J are TRBV7-9 and TRBJ1-1; D gene uncertain. This CDR3 is built from 14 residues. V gave up 6 bases and J gave up 1 base, with 12 bases separating them. From germline, CDR1 is SEHNR and CDR2 FQNEAQ (reference sequence). The CDR3 reads CASSAPRENTEAFF. CDR3 in DNA: TGTGCCAGCAGTGCTCCTCGGGAGAACACTGAAGCTTTCTTT.

V is TRBV6-6 and J is TRBJ1-1, with no clear D. The CDR3 consists of 14 residues. Trimming removed 2 bases at V and 1 base at J, with 8 bases between. Germline V gives CDR1 MNHNY, CDR2 SVGAGI (reference sequence). The CDR3 spells CASSYGEPNTEAFF. The CDR3 bases are TGTGCCAGCAGTTACGGCGAACCGAACACTGAAGCTTTCTTT.

V usage is TRBV7-9 and J usage is TRBJ1-2, with TRBD1 matching over 7 bases. J gave up 2 bases and V 3 bases, and 12 bases lay outside the gene matches. This CDR3 spans 17 amino acids. From germline, CDR1 is SEHNR and CDR2 FQNEAQ (reference sequence). CDR3 nucleotide sequence: TGTGCCAGCAGCTTTCTCCCAGCAGGGACAGAGAACTATGGCTACACCTTC. Translation: CASSFLPAGTENYGYTF.

The V gene is TRBV11-1, the J gene TRBJ2-6; D possibly matches TRBD1 or TRBD2 (5 bases each). CDR3 size: 18 residues. V was pared by 5 bases and J by 3 bases, with 20 bases between. The germline CDR1 and CDR2 sequences are SGHAT and FQDESV (reference sequence). The CDR3 DNA reads TGTGCCAGCAGCATCATGCCACCGGGACGGGGTGGGGCCAACGTCCTGACTTTC. Amino acid sequence: CASSIMPPGRGGANVLTF.

Many counts were recorded for this clonotype. This chain uses TRBV15 with TRBJ2-5; 9 nucleotides align to TRBD2. Losses at the gene ends were 3 bases for V and 3 bases for J; bases not matched to a gene: 11. Germline CDR1 and CDR2: LNHNV and YYDKDF (reference sequence). The CDR3 is made up of 17 amino acids. CDR3: CATSSGAPSSGEETQYF. CDR3 nucleotide sequence: TGTGCCACCAGCAGTGGGGCCCCTTCTAGCGGGGAAGAGACCCAGTACTTC.

V gene TRBV19 combines with J gene TRBJ2-2; tentatively, D is TRBD1 or TRBD2 (5 bases each). Trimming cost V 8 bases and J 3 bases, with 7 bases left between them. The CDR3 is made up of 12 amino acids. Germline V gene data show CDR1 as LNHDA and CDR2 as SQIVND (reference sequence). The DNA of the CDR3 is TGTGCCAGTGGGGGATACACCGGGGAGCTGTTTTTT. This gives the protein CASGGYTGELFF.

This clonotype was recorded a few times. V usage is TRBV2 and J usage is TRBJ2-5; no reliable D call. Deletions cut 2 bases from V and 6 bases from J, with 16 bases between. The germline CDR1 and CDR2 sequences are SNHLY and FYNNEI. The CDR3 is 15 amino acids. DNA of the CDR3: TGTGCCAGCAGTGAACCGCCGTCAGACCAGAAGACCCAGTACTTC. Residues: CASSEPPSDQKTQYF.

This clonotype was counted ten times or more. The chain is built from TRBV7-6 and TRBJ2-7, with 10 bases that match TRBD2. The V gene end was trimmed by 5 bases and the J gene end by 5 bases; junction bases not matched to a gene: 6. The CDR3 consists of 14 residues. Per the germline V gene, CDR1 is SGHVS and CDR2 is FNYEAQ. In nucleotides, the CDR3 is TGTGCCAGCAGCGCCCTAGCGGGAGCCAACGAGCAGTACTTC. Translating it yields CASSALAGANEQYF.

This clonotype showed up many times. This chain connects TRBV7-2 to TRBJ1-6; D is perhaps TRBD1 (5 bases). The germline CDR1 and CDR2 sequences are SGHTA and FQGNSA. The CDR3 has 15 residues. V was trimmed by 3 bases and J by 2 bases, leaving 8 bases between them. The CDR3 region is CASSLAGTYNSPLHF. The CDR3 nucleotides are TGTGCCAGCAGCTTGGCAGGGACCTATAATTCACCCCTCCACTTT.

The J gene is TRBJ1-2, the V gene TRBV7-9, with TRBD1 matching 10 bases. Germline V gives CDR1 SEHNR, CDR2 FQNEAQ (reference sequence). V trimming: 5 bases; J trimming: 4 bases; junction bases outside the gene matches: 13. This CDR3 comprises 17 residues. The CDR3 loop reads CASSQDTGTGDGYGYTF. The CDR3 DNA reads as TGTGCCAGCAGCCAAGACACCGGGACAGGGGACGGCTATGGCTACACCTTC. Filled out from reference TRBV7-9 and TRBJ1-2, the complete variable domain reads DTGVSQNPRHKITKRGQNVTFRCDPISEHNRLYWYRQTLGQGPEFLTYFQNEAQLEKSRLLSDRFSAERPKGSFSTLEIQRTEQGDSAMYLCASSQDTGTGDGYGYTFGSGTRLTVV.

The CDR3 DNA is TGCAGCGTTTGGGACAGGGATAGCTCTGGGGCCAACGTCCTGACTTTC. It codes for CSVWDRDSSGANVLTF. The V call is TRBV29-1, the J call TRBJ2-6; 9 bases line up with TRBD1. Germline V gene sequence: CDR1 SQVTM, CDR2 ANQGSEA. This CDR3 contains 16 residues. Trimming cost V 5 bases and J 0 bases; bases outside gene matches: 5.

The V call is TRBV29-1, the J call TRBJ1-1; D is unclear. V was shortened by 8 bases and J by 1 base, with 17 bases between the two germline ends. There are 14 residues in the CDR3. Looked up from germline, CDR1 is SQVTM and CDR2 is ANQGSEA. CDR3 loop: CSSESVLANTEAFF. The DNA for the CDR3 is TGCAGCAGTGAATCTGTGCTCGCGAACACTGAAGCTTTCTTT.

As to this clonotype: At one of its ends the junction is not consistent with the germline gene, which may arise from a read error. The CDR3 bases are TGTGCCAGCAGCCACGTCCTGACTTTT. Residues: CASSHVLTF. V gene TRBV14 combines with J gene TRBJ2-6; D is uncertain. There are 9 residues in the CDR3. The germline V gene encodes CDR1 SGHDN and CDR2 FVKESK.

On this clonotype itself: Just one base apart from a much larger clone, this may be a read error. The V gene is TRBV7-3, the J gene TRBJ2-5, with a weak D call TRBD2 (6 bases). V lost 4 bases to trimming and J lost 5 bases, with 17 bases between them. Germline V lookup: CDR1 SGHTA, CDR2 FQGTGA. The CDR3 extends over 15 amino acids. The DNA for the CDR3 is TGTGCCAGCAGCTCTACCGGCATGGGGAGGGAGACCCAGTACTTC. Encoded protein: CASSSTGMGRETQYF.

This clonotype was detected only a few times. The rearrangement joins TRBV7-3 to TRBJ1-4; no definite D call. CDR1 is SGHTA and CDR2 is FQGTGA in the germline V gene. Trimming shortened V by 3 bases and J by 6 bases, and 17 bases separated the two germline ends. CDR3 size: 16 residues. The CDR3, as DNA: TGTGCCAGCAGCTTGTATTCGGGAAACTCCGATGAAAAACTGTTTTTT. This sequence encodes CASSLYSGNSDEKLFF.

For the CDR3, the DNA is TGCGCCAGCAGTCGACTAGCGGGAGTTACGCAGTATTTT. This codes for CASSRLAGVTQYF. The chain recombines TRBV5-1 with TRBJ2-3, with 12 bases fitting TRBD2. Germline CDR1 and CDR2: SGHRS and YFSETQ. The V gene end was trimmed by 5 bases and the J gene end by 8 bases; junction bases not matched to a gene: 3. CDR3 length: 13 amino acids.

With respect to this clonotype: This may be a read error, as it is one base from a much larger clone. V usage is TRBV20-1 and J usage is TRBJ1-2, with D perhaps matching TRBD1 (5 bases). This CDR3 is built from 13 residues. In germline, CDR1 is DFQATT, CDR2 SNEGSKA (reference sequence). The V end lost 3 bases, the J end lost 5 bases, and 13 bases lay between the germline ends. Here the CDR3 reads CSASGTMGYGYTF. DNA of the CDR3: TGCAGTGCTAGTGGGACCATGGGATATGGCTACACCTTC.

The V call is TRBV5-1, the J call TRBJ1-2, with D possibly matching TRBD1 (5 bases). Trimming took 0 bases from V and 3 from J, leaving 12 bases between them. The CDR3 consists of 15 residues. CDR1 is SGHRS and CDR2 is YFSETQ in the germline V gene. CDR3 DNA sequence: TGCGCCAGCAGCTTGGCGGGCAGGGCCGACTATGGCTACACCTTC. It is translated as CASSLAGRADYGYTF.

The chain carries TRBV7-9 and TRBJ2-5; 8 nucleotides match TRBD2. This CDR3 has 16 amino acids. Germline V gene sequence: CDR1 SEHNR, CDR2 FQNEAQ (reference sequence). The trim removed 2 bases at V and 5 bases at J, leaving 10 bases unmatched. DNA for the CDR3: TGTGCCAGCAGCTTAACACGGGAGGGCCTTCGGGAGACCCAGTACTTC. It is translated as CASSLTREGLRETQYF.

V usage is TRBV5-5 and J usage is TRBJ1-1; 7 bases agree with TRBD1. Germline V gene lookup returns CDR1 SGHKS and CDR2 YYEKEE (reference sequence). V lost 10 bases, J lost 1 base, and 10 bases stayed unmatched. The CDR3 is 14 amino acids. CDR3 sequence reads: CACNERTGNTEAFF. Written as DNA, the CDR3 is TGTGCCTGCAACGAACGGACAGGGAACACTGAAGCTTTCTTT. Drawing the rest from reference TRBV5-5 and TRBJ1-1, the complete variable domain is DAGVTQSPTHLIKTRGQQVTLRCSPISGHKSVSWYQQVLGQGPQFIFQYYEKEERGRGNFPDRFSARQFPNYSSELNVNALLLGDSALYLCACNERTGNTEAFFGQGTRLTVV.

V and J are TRBV10-3 and TRBJ1-2, with 10 positions matching TRBD1. This CDR3 comprises 16 residues. Germline V CDR1 and CDR2: ENHRY, SYGVKD. J gave up 5 bases and V 8 bases, and 14 bases lay outside the gene matches. CDR3: CAIRPGTGEAKYGYTF. CDR3 coding DNA: TGTGCCATCCGTCCCGGGACAGGGGAAGCAAAGTATGGCTACACCTTC.